Listed below are T cell receptor beta chains from one sample, sequenced in a study of Tregs in tolerant kidney transplant recipients. Clones were sequenced by immunoSEQ multiplex PCR, and TCRdb holds only the in-frame ones, with some missing. The repertoire includes 80,000 to 90,000 clones, around nine tenths of them detected once, and approximately 4.8% sits in the top ten. The source material was CD8+ T cells from blood. The receptors come from a human donor in good health. Each CDR3 is given without its conserved first and last residue.

V	J	CDR3
TRBV9	TRBJ1-1	ASSVGRGAGTEAF
TRBV5-6	TRBJ1-2	ASSWDRGPNGYT
TRBV30	TRBJ2-7	AWSPGTSGGNEQY
TRBV7-9	TRBJ1-2	ASSLESGLYGYT
TRBV27	TRBJ2-7	ASSLRTGGREQY
TRBV27	TRBJ1-1	ASASHTEAF
TRBV6-5	TRBJ1-5	ASSPGPAYQPQH
TRBV7-9	TRBJ1-4	ASSSLSATNEKLF
TRBV29-1	TRBJ1-2	SVKGGSTGKNYGYT
TRBV6-5	TRBJ2-6	ASSDSGGANVLT
TRBV2	TRBJ2-7	ASSGQGPSYEQY
TRBV6-4	TRBJ2-2	ASSLTSGNSGELF
TRBV30	TRBJ2-6	ASLPPSGSSGANVLT
TRBV9	TRBJ1-5	ASSAGQGAWGNQPQH
TRBV5-1	TRBJ1-1	ASSLSTQNTEAF
TRBV13	TRBJ2-3	ASSAPGPDTQY
TRBV13	TRBJ2-7	ASSFSSGSYEQY
TRBV11-3	TRBJ2-1	ASSLGEQF
TRBV29-1	TRBJ1-2	SVEEASVNYGYT
TRBV4-1	TRBJ1-3	ASSQVTGGSRNTIY
TRBV7-6	TRBJ2-7	ASSTFGGSGEQY
TRBV27	TRBJ2-2	ASSLVRHTGELF
TRBV2	TRBJ1-2	ASLRVDYGYT
TRBV10-1	TRBJ2-1	ASSNTGQYQDNEQF
TRBV6-1	TRBJ2-5	ASSEEGWGVLWETQY
TRBV28	TRBJ1-5	ASSGPGTFNQPQH
TRBV6-5	TRBJ2-1	ASSYFSGRAYNEQF
TRBV7-9	TRBJ1-1	ASSETRNTEAF
TRBV5-1	TRBJ1-1	ASSSGQDTEAF
TRBV5-5	TRBJ2-2	ASSLTGGDTGELF
TRBV7-9	TRBJ1-2	ASSPHRGSGYGYT
TRBV13	TRBJ2-7	ASSLASGYEQY
TRBV5-5	TRBJ1-2	ASSLARVNYGYT
TRBV19	TRBJ2-2	ASSITPGNTGELF
TRBV6-6	TRBJ1-1	ASSYSGGTEAF
TRBV6-5	TRBJ2-1	ASSYSTRGEQF
TRBV9	TRBJ2-2	ASSPRKSGGPGTGELF
TRBV27	TRBJ2-3	ASGWTDTQY
TRBV7-9	TRBJ2-7	ASSSTGFYEQY
TRBV11-3	TRBJ1-1	ASSDGPGTEAF
TRBV4-1	TRBJ2-3	ASNVLGGEGGTQY
TRBV6-6	TRBJ1-1	ASSSGQGSTEAF
TRBV25-1	TRBJ1-5	ASSVRAIHSNQPQH
TRBV4-2	TRBJ2-1	ASSQDGGSPNNEQF
TRBV9	TRBJ2-7	ASSVQGGYEQY
TRBV7-8	TRBJ2-1	ASSPGQGRDEQF
TRBV5-4	TRBJ2-2	ASSLEGLGAGELF
TRBV6-1	TRBJ2-7	ASSESSYEQY
TRBV10-3	TRBJ2-5	AISGTGGAGETQY
TRBV6-5	TRBJ2-7	ASSYGSDPRFYEQY
TRBV5-6	TRBJ2-2	ASSSTVGQPSPNTGELF
TRBV9	TRBJ1-4	ASSVERGATNEKLF
TRBV6-1	TRBJ2-7	ASSFGGVEQY